Shown below are 16 T cell receptor beta chains from a single sample sequenced in a study of T cells after yellow fever vaccination. TCRdb ran MiXCR on the 5' RACE reads and lists one entry per CDR3 protein. Of 250,000 to 400,000 distinct CDR3 sequences detected, about 4.5% appear once; the ten largest clones hold roughly a fifth. The material sequenced was PBMCs, taken 15 days after the yellow fever booster vaccination. The receptor source for this set is a man aged 18 to 29 who received the YFV17D yellow fever vaccine.

The rearrangement uses TRBV3-1 and TRBJ1-3; 9 nucleotides match TRBD1. CDR1 is LGHDT, CDR2 YNNKEL, per germline (reference sequence). This CDR3 spans 17 amino acids. V shed 4 bases and J 1 base; nucleotides not matched to a gene: 8. The CDR3 region is CASSPRTGAASGNTIYF. In nucleotides, the CDR3 is TGTGCCAGCAGCCCTCGGACAGGGGCCGCATCTGGAAACACCATATATTTT.

This clonotype was seen many times. CDR3 nucleotides: TGCGCCAGCAGCTGGACAGGGGGCGAGGTTAGCACTGAAGCTTTCTTT. It is translated as CASSWTGGEVSTEAFF. The V gene is TRBV5-1, the J gene TRBJ1-1, with 11 nucleotides matching TRBD1. The V gene end was trimmed by 3 bases and the J gene end by 4 bases; junction bases not matched to a gene: 8. The length of the CDR3 is 16 residues. Germline values: CDR1 SGHRS, CDR2 YFSETQ.

The genes are TRBV4-1 and TRBJ2-7, with 11 bases lining up with TRBD2. Trimming at V came to 4 bases and at J to 4 bases, leaving 3 bases not matched to a gene. Germline V gene sequence: CDR1 MGHRA, CDR2 YSYEKL. The CDR3 extends over 14 amino acids. CDR3 bases: TGCGCCAGCAGCCCTCTAGCGGGGGGATACGAGCAGTACTTC. Translating gives CASSPLAGGYEQYF.

Many counts were recorded for this clonotype. V is TRBV7-2 and J is TRBJ2-7; D is possibly TRBD1 or TRBD2 (6 bases each). The V gene's germline CDR1 is SGHTA and CDR2 FQGNSA. V lost 4 bases, J lost 2 bases, and 15 bases lay in between. The CDR3 has 15 residues. The CDR3 loop reads CASSSRGDTTYEQYF. CDR3 nucleotides: TGTGCCAGCAGCTCGAGGGGGGACACCACCTACGAGCAGTACTTC.

Ten or more counts support this clonotype. This chain joins TRBV24-1 and TRBJ2-3; D is undetermined. The CDR3 runs 15 residues. CDR1 is KGHDR, CDR2 SFDVKD, per germline. Trimming pared 9 bases from V and 2 bases from J, leaving 17 bases between. The CDR3 spells CATFPPESITDTQYF. CDR3 bases: TGTGCCACCTTCCCGCCGGAGTCTATCACAGATACGCAGTATTTT.

This clonotype was seen at least ten times. The chain is built from TRBV4-2 and TRBJ1-4; no firm D call. This CDR3 is built from 12 residues. V dropped 4 bases and J dropped 5 bases, with 5 bases sitting between them. CDR1 is LGHNA and CDR2 is YNFKEQ in the germline V gene. In DNA, the CDR3 is TGTGCCAGCAGCCGAGGAAATGAAAAACTGTTTTTT. Protein: CASSRGNEKLFF.

J is TRBJ2-6 and V is TRBV10-2; perhaps TRBD1 as D (6 bases). CDR3 length equals 17 residues. Germline V gene sequence: CDR1 WSHSY, CDR2 SAAADI. V dropped 3 bases and J dropped 0 bases, with 12 bases sitting between them. CDR3 residues: CASSDMGRGSGANVLTF. In DNA form, the CDR3 reads TGCGCCAGCAGTGATATGGGCAGGGGCTCTGGGGCCAACGTCCTGACTTTC.

In DNA form, the CDR3 reads TGTGCCAGCAGTTACTCGGGGGGCTTTAACACTGAAGCTTTCTTT. Residues: CASSYSGGFNTEAFF. The V gene is TRBV6-5, the J gene TRBJ1-1, with D perhaps TRBD1 (6 bases). The length of the CDR3 is 15 residues. The ends were cut back, 0 bases at V and 2 bases at J, with 10 bases in the middle. Germline V gene lookup returns CDR1 MNHEY and CDR2 SVGAGI.

This clonotype was counted at least ten times. The V call is TRBV3-1, the J call TRBJ1-5; maybe TRBD1 (5 bases). The germline gives CDR1 LGHDT, CDR2 YNNKEL (reference sequence). Trimming stripped 5 bases from V and 5 bases from J, with 13 bases between. CDR3 length: 14 amino acids. DNA for the CDR3: TGTGCCAGCAGCGCACGGGGCCTCGATCAGCCCCAGCATTTT. Its protein product is CASSARGLDQPQHF.

This clonotype was counted many times. The chain couples TRBV5-1 to TRBJ2-3; D gene unclear. From germline, CDR1 is SGHRS and CDR2 YFSETQ. With 3 bases removed from V and 6 bases from J, the gap between germline ends came to 8 bases. This CDR3 is 12 amino acids long. The CDR3 is CASSSPHDTQYF. The CDR3 bases are TGCGCCAGCAGCTCACCCCATGATACGCAGTATTTT.

This clonotype came up many times. V is TRBV7-6 and J is TRBJ1-5; D is perhaps TRBD1 (6 bases). CDR1 is SGHVS and CDR2 is FNYEAQ in the germline V gene. V was clipped by 1 base and J by 3 bases, with 7 bases between them. This CDR3 has 14 residues. The CDR3 DNA sequence: TGTGCCAGCAGCTTAGGACAGGACAATCAGCCCCAGCATTTT. This translates into CASSLGQDNQPQHF.

In this sample, this clonotype turned up many times. The rearrangement uses TRBV28 and TRBJ1-3; 9 positions agree with TRBD1. This CDR3 contains 15 residues. Germline CDR1 reads MDHEN; CDR2 reads SYDVKM. Trimming removed 5 bases from V and 3 bases from J; junction bases left unmatched: 5. The CDR3, as DNA: TGTGCCAGCAGTGAACAGGGGGCTGGTGGAAACACCATATATTTT. Amino acid sequence: CASSEQGAGGNTIYF.

This clonotype occurred many times. The chain recombines TRBV5-4 with TRBJ2-5; no clear D. Germline V gene sequence: CDR1 SGHNT, CDR2 YYREEE (reference sequence). This CDR3 spans 12 amino acids. V shed 0 bases and J shed 7 bases, with 7 bases lying between them. CDR3 coding DNA: TGTGCCAGCAGCTTGGCCGTGGGGACCCAGTACTTC. Translated: CASSLAVGTQYF.

This clonotype was seen ten or more times. J is TRBJ1-1 and V is TRBV10-3, with no clear D. The germline V gene encodes CDR1 ENHRY and CDR2 SYGVKD. The CDR3 consists of 17 residues. Between the trimmed V and J ends, which lost 0 bases and 1 base, there was a span of 15 bases. In DNA form, the CDR3 reads TGTGCCATCAGTGAGTCCGGGGTCCCGAGAGAGAACACTGAAGCTTTCTTT. It codes for CAISESGVPRENTEAFF.

This clonotype came up many times. The rearrangement joins TRBV2 to TRBJ2-1; TRBD1 aligns across 11 bases. This CDR3 is built from 15 residues. The germline V gene has CDR1 SNHLY and CDR2 FYNNEI. After removal of 5 bases from V and 8 bases from J, the junction contained 8 bases not matched to a gene. Written as DNA, the CDR3 is TGTGCCAGCAGTAGGGACAGGGGGTTTAAGGATGAGCAGTTCTTC. Its protein is CASSRDRGFKDEQFF.

Ten or more counts support this clonotype. The chain combines TRBV9 with TRBJ2-5; TRBD2 agrees at 8 bases. CDR1 is SGDLS, CDR2 YYNGEE, per germline. This CDR3 is built from 16 residues. V trimming: 3 bases; J trimming: 5 bases; junction bases outside the gene matches: 12. The CDR3 DNA follows: TGTGCCAGCAGCGCACCCAGCGGGGGTGCCTGGGAGACCCAGTACTTC. Its protein is CASSAPSGGAWETQYF.